Listed below are T cell receptor beta chains from one sample, sequenced in a study of Graves' ophthalmopathy and Graves' hyperthyroidism. Each CDR3 protein gets one entry after TCRdb re-called the multiplex PCR reads with MiXCR. The sample lists about 700,000 distinct CDR3 sequences, 40% seen once, with 40% to 55% in the top ten. The specimen was peripheral blood. The receptors stem from an adult man with Graves' ophthalmopathy. The CDR3 runs from the conserved cysteine through the conserved F or W. D genes are given only for firm matches. Clone size is given for some rows only: seen once, a few or many times, or a class if the clone is expanded.

d_gene: .; v_gene: TRBV24-1; j_gene: TRBJ1-5; len: 14; abundance: .; CDR3nt: TGTGCCAGCAGTCTAGGGGTTCTGAATCAGCCCCAGCATTTT; CDR3aa: CASSLGVLNQPQHF
d_gene: .; v_gene: TRBV10-2; j_gene: TRBJ2-3; len: 14; abundance: .; CDR3nt: TGCGCCAGCACCTTACGCCGCGCTGGGGATACGCAGTATTTT; CDR3aa: CASTLRRAGDTQYF
d_gene: TRBD2; v_gene: TRBV7-8; j_gene: TRBJ2-7; len: 15; abundance: many; CDR3nt: TGTGCCAGCAGCTTGACTAGCGGGGGCTCCTACGAGCAGTACTTC; CDR3aa: CASSLTSGGSYEQYF
d_gene: .; v_gene: TRBV12-3/TRBV12-4; j_gene: TRBJ2-7; len: 14; abundance: few; CDR3nt: TGTGCCAGCAGTTTCCGGGGGCCGAGCTACGAGCAGTACTTC; CDR3aa: CASSFRGPSYEQYF
d_gene: .; v_gene: TRBV9; j_gene: TRBJ1-2; len: 12; abundance: many; CDR3nt: TGTGCCAGCAGCCCGGAGGGGTATGGCTACACCTTC; CDR3aa: CASSPEGYGYTF
d_gene: TRBD1; v_gene: TRBV4-1; j_gene: TRBJ2-7; len: 16; abundance: .; CDR3nt: TGCGCCAGCAGCCAAACCGGGACAGGGAGTTCCTGCGAGCAGTACTTC; CDR3aa: CASSQTGTGSSCEQYF
d_gene: .; v_gene: TRBV6-6; j_gene: TRBJ1-6; len: 15; abundance: many; CDR3nt: TGTGCCAGCAGTTACGCGGGACGGGGAGATTCACCCCTCCACTTT; CDR3aa: CASSYAGRGDSPLHF
d_gene: .; v_gene: TRBV7-9; j_gene: TRBJ2-7; len: 16; abundance: few; CDR3nt: TGTGCCAGCAGCCCGTTCGGACGGCCGTCTTCCTACGAGCAGTACTTC; CDR3aa: CASSPFGRPSSYEQYF
d_gene: .; v_gene: TRBV10-3; j_gene: TRBJ2-7; len: 14; abundance: few; CDR3nt: TGTGCCATCAGTGAGAGGGGCTTGCCCTACGGGCAGTACTTC; CDR3aa: CAISERGLPYGQYF
d_gene: .; v_gene: TRBV29-1; j_gene: TRBJ2-3; len: 12; abundance: .; CDR3nt: TGCAGCGTTGGCCAGGGCATAGATACGCAGTATTTT; CDR3aa: CSVGQGIDTQYF
d_gene: TRBD1; v_gene: TRBV29-1; j_gene: TRBJ2-5; len: 18; abundance: .; CDR3nt: TGCAGCGTAGGCACACGAGAGGGACAGGGGGCCGTGGGGGAGACCCAGTACTTC; CDR3aa: CSVGTREGQGAVGETQYF
d_gene: .; v_gene: TRBV10-2; j_gene: TRBJ1-5; len: 14; abundance: many; CDR3nt: TGCGCCAGCAGTGTTTCGGGAGGGGATCAGCCCCAGCATTTT; CDR3aa: CASSVSGGDQPQHF
d_gene: .; v_gene: TRBV20-1; j_gene: TRBJ2-7; len: 14; abundance: .; CDR3nt: TGCAGTGCTACCCCACGGACAGACTCCTACGAGCAGTACTTC; CDR3aa: CSATPRTDSYEQYF
d_gene: .; v_gene: TRBV5-4; j_gene: TRBJ2-7; len: 16; abundance: .; CDR3nt: TGTGCCAGCAGCTTGGGGTTCGGGGGACTCGCCTACGAGCAGTACTTC; CDR3aa: CASSLGFGGLAYEQYF
d_gene: .; v_gene: TRBV7-9; j_gene: TRBJ2-5; len: 15; abundance: .; CDR3nt: TGTGCCAGCAGCTCAGTACGGGGATTTTCGGAGACCCAGTACTTC; CDR3aa: CASSSVRGFSETQYF
d_gene: .; v_gene: TRBV15; j_gene: TRBJ2-7; len: 16; abundance: many; CDR3nt: TGTGCCACCAGCAGAGATTCGGGTAAAGATGCGTACGAGCAGTACTTC; CDR3aa: CATSRDSGKDAYEQYF
d_gene: .; v_gene: TRBV5-1; j_gene: TRBJ1-5; len: 13; abundance: many; CDR3nt: TGCGCCAGCAGCTTCGCAGGGGATCAGCCCCAGCATTTT; CDR3aa: CASSFAGDQPQHF
d_gene: TRBD1; v_gene: TRBV2; j_gene: TRBJ1-2; len: 14; abundance: .; CDR3nt: TGTGCCAGCAGGACCAGGGGGCTTAACTATGGCTACACCTTC; CDR3aa: CASRTRGLNYGYTF
d_gene: .; v_gene: TRBV2; j_gene: TRBJ2-7; len: 12; abundance: few; CDR3nt: TGTGCCAGCATCGGAAGGGCCTACGAGCAGTACTTC; CDR3aa: CASIGRAYEQYF
d_gene: TRBD1; v_gene: TRBV25-1; j_gene: TRBJ2-2; len: 13; abundance: .; CDR3nt: TGTGCCAGCAGTGGGGACAGGTCCGGGGAGCTGTTTTTT; CDR3aa: CASSGDRSGELFF
d_gene: TRBD1; v_gene: TRBV25-1; j_gene: TRBJ1-2; len: 16; abundance: .; CDR3nt: TGTGCCAGCAGTGAATATAAACTAAGGGACAGGTCTGGCTACACCTTC; CDR3aa: CASSEYKLRDRSGYTF
d_gene: .; v_gene: TRBV5-1; j_gene: TRBJ2-5; len: 14; abundance: few; CDR3nt: TGCGCCAGCAGCTCGGGCCCCAGTCGAGAGACCCAGTACTTC; CDR3aa: CASSSGPSRETQYF
d_gene: .; v_gene: TRBV27; j_gene: TRBJ1-4; len: 14; abundance: many; CDR3nt: TGTGCCAGCAGTACTCAGGGTGAGGGTGAAAAACTGTTTTTT; CDR3aa: CASSTQGEGEKLFF
d_gene: .; v_gene: TRBV19; j_gene: TRBJ1-1; len: 13; abundance: many; CDR3nt: TGTGCCACCCCACAGGGAAAGGTCACTGAAGCTTTCTTT; CDR3aa: CATPQGKVTEAFF
d_gene: .; v_gene: TRBV25-1; j_gene: TRBJ1-4; len: 15; abundance: .; CDR3nt: TGTGCCAGCAGTGAAGAGGGGACTATCAATGAAAAACTGTTTTTT; CDR3aa: CASSEEGTINEKLFF
d_gene: TRBD1; v_gene: TRBV7-9; j_gene: TRBJ2-6; len: 17; abundance: .; CDR3nt: TGTGCCAGCAGCGGGACAGCTCTTATCTCTGGGGCCAACGTCCTGACTTTC; CDR3aa: CASSGTALISGANVLTF
d_gene: TRBD1; v_gene: TRBV4-1; j_gene: TRBJ1-6; len: 15; abundance: .; CDR3nt: TGCGCCAGCAGCCACGGGACAGGCAATAATTCACCCCTCCACTTT; CDR3aa: CASSHGTGNNSPLHF
d_gene: TRBD1; v_gene: TRBV10-3; j_gene: TRBJ2-3; len: 15; abundance: .; CDR3nt: TGTGCCATCGGAGCGCACAGGGGAGGCACAGATACGCAGTATTTT; CDR3aa: CAIGAHRGGTDTQYF
d_gene: .; v_gene: TRBV24-1; j_gene: TRBJ2-5; len: 15; abundance: .; CDR3nt: TGTGCCAGCAGTGGTCGGGACATGGTTAGGAAGACCCAGTACTTC; CDR3aa: CASSGRDMVRKTQYF
d_gene: .; v_gene: TRBV20-1; j_gene: TRBJ2-7; len: 15; abundance: .; CDR3nt: TGCAGTGCCGGCCCGGTACAGGGTAGGGGAGACGAGCAGTACTTC; CDR3aa: CSAGPVQGRGDEQYF
d_gene: .; v_gene: TRBV7-9; j_gene: TRBJ1-2; len: 15; abundance: many; CDR3nt: TGTGCCAGCAGCTTAGAAAGGGGGATCAACTATGGCTACACCTTC; CDR3aa: CASSLERGINYGYTF
d_gene: .; v_gene: TRBV5-5; j_gene: TRBJ1-5; len: 13; abundance: .; CDR3nt: TGTGCCAGCAGCCCGCCCGGGCAAGCGCCCCAGCATTTT; CDR3aa: CASSPPGQAPQHF
d_gene: .; v_gene: TRBV7-2; j_gene: TRBJ1-2; len: 17; abundance: .; CDR3nt: TGTGCCAGCAGCTTCGCCCGGGGAAAAGCCCTTGACTATGGCTACACCTTC; CDR3aa: CASSFARGKALDYGYTF